The TCR beta chain described here comes from a study of T-cell reconstitution after alpha-beta-depleted transplantation in children. The V gene lost 3 bases and the J gene lost 3 bases, with 9 bases spanning the gap. CDR3 length equals 14 residues. Preparing the TCRbeta library involved the use of unique molecular identifiers. TCRdb analysed the PCR reads with MiXCR anew, one entry per CDR3 protein. This sample has about 22,000 distinct CDR3 sequences; under 13% occur once, and the top ten carry roughly 25%. Many counts were recorded for this clonotype. This clonotype was sampled from a human donor who donated a stem cell graft to a child with chronic granulomatous disease. Material: PBMCs from the stem cell graft donor, obtained from the stem cell graft. The V call is TRBV12-3 or TRBV12-4, the J call TRBJ2-1, with a weak D call TRBD2 (6 bases). This CDR3 is CASSLEGIYNEQFF. The DNA for the CDR3 is TGTGCCAGCAGTTTGGAGGGAATCTACAATGAGCAGTTCTTC.